Below, 23 T cell receptor beta chains from the same sample are listed, as sequenced in a study of blood T cell repertoires in COVID-19. Generated by immunoSEQ multiplex PCR, the TCRdb table keeps only in-frame clones and is missing some. The table shows about 410,000 clones, with roughly 88% occurring only once. The source material was peripheral blood. All receptors derive from a woman aged 25 to 39 with active or convalescent COVID-19.

This clone was seen a handful of times. The V and J genes are TRBV5-6 and TRBJ2-7; 7 bases are shared with TRBD2. Germline values: CDR1 SGHDT, CDR2 YYEEEE. V dropped 2 bases and J dropped 0; count of bases not matched to a gene: 14. This CDR3 contains 18 residues. The CDR3 region is CASSFAGVLTPPSYEQYF. The CDR3 coding sequence is TGTGCCAGCAGCTTCGCGGGAGTATTAACCCCACCCTCCTACGAGCAGTACTTC.

The chain joins TRBV28 to TRBJ1-2; the match to TRBD1 covers 9 bases. With V trimmed by 5 bases and J by 3 bases, 4 bases remained unmatched. CDR1 and CDR2 from the germline V gene are MDHEN and SYDVKM. CDR3 size: 14 residues. CDR3 residues: CASSGQGHHYGYTF. CDR3 DNA: TGTGCCAGCAGTGGACAGGGGCACCACTATGGCTACACCTTC.

The V and J genes are TRBV6-5 and TRBJ1-1, with D unclear. CDR3 length equals 12 residues. V was pared by 6 bases and J by 0 bases, with 5 bases between. The germline V gene encodes CDR1 MNHEY and CDR2 SVGAGI. CDR3 in amino acids: CASSRMNTEAFF. In DNA, the CDR3 is TGTGCCAGCAGCAGGATGAACACTGAAGCTTTCTTT.

The V call is TRBV5-1, the J call TRBJ2-1, with 7 bases lining up with TRBD2. The CDR3 totals 15 residues. Trimming removed 4 bases from V and 0 bases from J; junction bases left unmatched: 4. The germline CDR1 and CDR2 sequences are SGHRS and YFSETQ. CDR3 in amino acids: CASSPSGASYNEQFF. Here the CDR3 DNA reads TGCGCCAGCAGCCCGAGCGGGGCCTCCTACAATGAGCAGTTCTTC.

CDR3: CASSFPGTSYEQYF. As DNA, the CDR3 is TGTGCCAGCAGCTTTCCCGGGACTAGCTACGAGCAGTACTTC. The chain has TRBV7-9 and TRBJ2-7, with 8 bases matching TRBD2. J lost 3 bases, V lost 3 bases, and 4 bases had no gene match. Germline CDR1 SEHNR, CDR2 FQNEAQ (reference sequence). This CDR3 has 14 amino acids. Filled out from reference TRBV7-9 and TRBJ2-7, the complete variable domain reads DTGVSQNPRHKITKRGQNVTFRCDPISEHNRLYWYRQTLGQGPEFLTYFQNEAQLEKSRLLSDRFSAERPKGSFSTLEIQRTEQGDSAMYLCASSFPGTSYEQYFGPGTRLTVT.

This clone was seen a handful of times. CDR3 nucleotide sequence: TGTGCCAGCAGCCGTGGGAGGGCGATCGATACGCAGTATTTT. Amino acids: CASSRGRAIDTQYF. The rearrangement uses TRBV7-8 and TRBJ2-3, with TRBD2 identical over 7 bases. This CDR3 is built from 14 residues. Per germline, CDR1 SGHVS and CDR2 FQNEAQ. V shed 5 bases and J 6 bases; nucleotides not matched to a gene: 8.

The chain employs TRBV4-1 and TRBJ1-5, with D uncertain. The CDR3 length is 15 residues. V lost 6 bases to trimming and J lost 1 base, with 13 bases between them. The germline V gene encodes CDR1 MGHRA and CDR2 YSYEKL. CDR3 residues: CASREDVQSNQPQHF. The CDR3 bases are TGCGCCAGCAGGGAGGACGTCCAAAGCAATCAGCCCCAGCATTTT.

J is TRBJ1-4 and V is TRBV6-5; D perhaps matches TRBD1 (5 bases). Trimming cost V 0 bases and J 8 bases, with 13 bases left between them. This CDR3 has 15 amino acids. The V gene's germline CDR1 is MNHEY and CDR2 SVGAGI. The CDR3 DNA is TGTGCCAGCAGTTACTCTAGGCAGGGAAGAGAAAAACTGTTTTTT. Translation gives CASSYSRQGREKLFF.

The genes are TRBV24-1 and TRBJ1-6; tentative D call: TRBD1 (6 bases). Germline loops: CDR1 KGHDR, CDR2 SFDVKD. The CDR3 has 21 residues. Trimming cost V 1 base and J 5 bases, with 26 bases left between them. CDR3 loop: CATSDFRFLTGGPGDNSPLHF. Here the CDR3 DNA reads TGTGCCACCAGTGATTTCCGGTTCCTAACCGGGGGGCCCGGTGATAATTCACCCCTCCACTTT.

J is TRBJ2-3 and V is TRBV10-3, with 16 bases fitting TRBD2. V lost 2 bases and J lost 4; bases outside the gene matches: 3. CDR1 and CDR2 from the germline V gene are ENHRY and SYGVKD. This CDR3 comprises 17 residues. CDR3 in amino acids: CAISEAGLAGGSDTQYF. CDR3 bases: TGTGCCATCAGTGAGGCGGGACTAGCGGGGGGGTCAGATACGCAGTATTTT.

This chain links TRBV6-5 with TRBJ2-3; D uncertain. Germline CDR1 reads MNHEY; CDR2 reads SVGAGI. Trimming took 0 bases from V and 6 from J, leaving 10 bases between them. The CDR3 totals 14 residues. CDR3 protein: CASSYSPEWDTQYF. The DNA of the CDR3 is TGTGCCAGCAGTTACTCTCCCGAGTGGGATACGCAGTATTTT.

This rearrangement joins TRBV12-3 or TRBV12-4 to TRBJ2-7; maybe TRBD2 (5 bases). The CDR3 consists of 11 residues. Trimming cost V 3 bases and J 12 bases, with 12 bases left between them. CDR3 protein: CASSFGLGRYF. The CDR3 coding sequence is TGTGCCAGCAGTTTCGGACTGGGTCGGTACTTC.

This clone was recorded once. V and J are TRBV6-8 and TRBJ2-7; D is unclear. Trimming took off 1 base at V and 4 bases at J, with 5 bases between the two ends. The CDR3 has 12 residues. The germline gives CDR1 MNHGY, CDR2 SAAAGT. CDR3 residues: CASSYLDYEQYF. The CDR3 coding sequence is TGTGCCAGCAGTTACTTAGATTACGAGCAGTACTTC.

This clone was counted only a few times. This sequence joins TRBV10-3 and TRBJ1-2, with 7 bases fitting TRBD1. Unmatched junction bases numbered 7, after V lost 4 bases and J lost 2 bases. The CDR3 runs to 15 residues. Germline V gene data show CDR1 as ENHRY and CDR2 as SYGVKD. CDR3: CAISGVGGTNYGYTF. CDR3 in DNA: TGTGCCATCAGTGGGGTAGGGGGCACCAACTATGGCTACACCTTC.

This sequence joins TRBV7-8 and TRBJ2-3; D is unclear. Germline V gives CDR1 SGHVS, CDR2 FQNEAQ. V was trimmed by 5 bases and J by 0 bases, leaving 12 bases between them. CDR3 length: 15 residues. The CDR3 bases are TGTGCCAGCAGCCCCAGTTACGGGAGCACAGATACGCAGTATTTT. Amino acid sequence: CASSPSYGSTDTQYF.

The rearrangement joins TRBV19 to TRBJ2-1; D possibly corresponds to TRBD1 (6 bases). Per the germline V gene, CDR1 is LNHDA and CDR2 is SQIVND (reference sequence). Trimming pared 5 bases from V and 2 bases from J, leaving 13 bases between. This CDR3 spans 15 amino acids. CDR3 region: CASSGGQTPYNEQFF. The CDR3 DNA reads TGTGCCAGTAGTGGGGGACAAACCCCCTACAATGAGCAGTTCTTC.

This chain uses TRBV29-1 with TRBJ2-7; TRBD1 matches at 9 bases. V was clipped by 1 base and J by 2 bases; unmatched bases: 0. Germline assignment: CDR1 SQVTM and CDR2 ANQGSEA. The CDR3 is 13 residues long. The CDR3 sequence is CSVEGTGAYEQYF. For the CDR3, the DNA is TGCAGCGTTGAAGGGACAGGGGCCTACGAGCAGTACTTC.

The chain combines TRBV24-1 with TRBJ2-7, with 11 bases matching TRBD1. V trimming: 11 bases; J trimming: 3 bases; junction bases outside the gene matches: 5. Germline V gives CDR1 KGHDR, CDR2 SFDVKD. This CDR3 is built from 13 residues. The CDR3 loop is CASHGTGGYEQYF. DNA for the CDR3: TGTGCCAGCCACGGGACAGGGGGCTACGAGCAGTACTTC.

Concerning this clone: The sample contains more than one DNA sequence encoding this CDR3. The gene calls are TRBV2 and TRBJ2-2; 9 bases agree with TRBD1. CDR3 size: 14 residues. CDR1 is SNHLY and CDR2 is FYNNEI in the germline V gene. The J segment lost 1 base and the V segment lost 6 bases, leaving 0 bases of the junction unmatched. The CDR3 protein is CASRDRGNTGELFF. The DNA for the CDR3 is TGTGCCAGCAGGGACAGGGGGAACACCGGGGAGCTGTTTTTT. Supplemented by reference TRBV2 and TRBJ2-2, the full variable domain reads EPEVTQTPSHQVTQMGQEVILRCVPISNHLYFYWYRQILGQKVEFLVSFYNNEISEKSEIFDDQFSVERPDGSNFTLKIRSTKLEDSAMYFCASRDRGNTGELFFGEGSRLTVL.

The chain is built from TRBV3-1 (or the pseudogene TRBV3-2) and TRBJ2-7, with 13 bases aligning to TRBD2. Trimming cost V 4 bases and J 5 bases; bases outside gene matches: 8. This CDR3 has 16 residues. The germline V gene has CDR1 LGHDT and CDR2 YNNKEL (reference sequence). CDR3 in amino acids: CASSLGTSGMKDEQYF. The CDR3 nucleotides are TGTGCCAGCAGCCTCGGGACTAGCGGGATGAAAGACGAGCAGTACTTC.

Worth noting for this clone: The germline gene is not matched at one end of the junction; a read error may be the cause. J is TRBJ1-5 and V is TRBV2; 8 nucleotides match TRBD1. This CDR3 is 15 amino acids long. Germline assignment: CDR1 SNHLY and CDR2 FYNNEI. The CDR3 bases are TGTGCCAGCTGTGAGATAGGACAGGGATACCAGCCCCAGCATTTT. It specifies CASCEIGQGYQPQHF.

In its sample, this clone was seen a few times. V gene TRBV3-1 (or the pseudogene TRBV3-2) combines with J gene TRBJ2-1, with D perhaps matching TRBD1 (5 bases). V dropped 2 bases and J dropped 4 bases, with 9 bases sitting between them. Germline V lookup: CDR1 LGHDT, CDR2 YNNKEL (reference sequence). The CDR3 consists of 14 residues. CDR3 protein: CASSQNTGYNEQFF. The CDR3 nucleotides are TGTGCCAGCAGCCAAAACACAGGATACAATGAGCAGTTCTTC.

The V and J genes are TRBV19 and TRBJ1-6; 7 nucleotides line up with TRBD1. Looked up from germline, CDR1 is LNHDA and CDR2 is SQIVND (reference sequence). With 7 bases clipped from V and 5 bases from J, the junction kept 5 bases outside the gene matches. The CDR3 sequence is 14 residues long. The chain's CDR3 is CASTKGQNNSPLHF. The CDR3 bases are TGTGCCAGTACCAAGGGACAGAATAATTCACCCCTCCACTTT. Complete variable domain (other parts from reference TRBV19 and TRBJ1-6): DGGITQSPKYLFRKEGQNVTLSCEQNLNHDAMYWYRQDPGQGLRLIYYSQIVNDFQKGDIAEGYSVSREKKESFPLTVTSAQKNPTAFYLCASTKGQNNSPLHFGNGTRLTVT.